This TCR beta chain was sequenced during a study of T-cell reconstitution after alpha-beta-depleted transplantation in children. At least ten counts were recorded for this clonotype. The germline V gene encodes CDR1 DFQATT and CDR2 SNEGSKA (reference sequence). This CDR3 is built from 13 residues. V was clipped by 6 bases and J by 8 bases; unmatched bases: 10. Construction of the TCRbeta library involved unique molecular identifiers. Each CDR3 protein is one row after TCRdb ran MiXCR on the PCR reads. The sample carries 190,000 or so distinct CDR3 sequences, approximately 7% recorded once. The input for sequencing was PBMCs from the stem cell graft donor, taken from the stem cell graft. The clonotype originates from a human donor who donated a stem cell graft to a child with Wiskott-Aldrich syndrome. The V and J genes are TRBV20-1 and TRBJ2-1; 7 positions match TRBD2. CDR3 nucleotide sequence: TGCAGTGCCCCTTATAGACTAGCTCATGAGCAGTTCTTC. It is translated as CSAPYRLAHEQFF.